This TCR beta chain was sequenced for a study of radiation and T cells in renal cell carcinoma. Germline V gene lookup returns CDR1 KGHSH and CDR2 LQKENI. V lost 4 bases and J lost 1; bases outside the gene matches: 6. The CDR3 is 15 amino acids. Described treatment: treatment-naive control, cytoreductive nephrectomy. The table came from immunoSEQ multiplex PCR; TCRdb's copy has only in-frame clones and leaves some out. The sample records 13,000 or so clones, approximately 50% being singletons. The sequence was obtained from a man aged 45-65 years with renal cell carcinoma. V and J are TRBV18 and TRBJ2-5; TRBD2 matches at 7 bases. The sequences come from tumor tissue, collected from a patient whose treatment was nephrectomy without radiotherapy. The CDR3 is CASSLQRGPQETQYF. The CDR3 nucleotides are TGTGCCAGCTCACTCCAGCGGGGCCCCCAAGAGACCCAGTACTTC.